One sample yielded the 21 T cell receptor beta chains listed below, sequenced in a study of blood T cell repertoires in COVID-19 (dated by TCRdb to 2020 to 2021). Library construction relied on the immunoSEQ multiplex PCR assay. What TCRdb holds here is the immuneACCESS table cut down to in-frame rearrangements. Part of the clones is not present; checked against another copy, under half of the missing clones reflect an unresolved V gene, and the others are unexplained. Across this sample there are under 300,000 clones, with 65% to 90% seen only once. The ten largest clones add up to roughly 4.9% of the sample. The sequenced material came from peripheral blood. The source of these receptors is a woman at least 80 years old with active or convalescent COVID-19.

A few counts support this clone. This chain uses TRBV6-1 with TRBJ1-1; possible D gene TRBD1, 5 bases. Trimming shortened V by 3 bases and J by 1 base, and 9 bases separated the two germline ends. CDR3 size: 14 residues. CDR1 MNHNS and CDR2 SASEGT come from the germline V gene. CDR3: CASSEGGANTEAFF. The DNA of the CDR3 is TGTGCCAGCAGTGAGGGTGGGGCGAACACTGAAGCTTTCTTT.

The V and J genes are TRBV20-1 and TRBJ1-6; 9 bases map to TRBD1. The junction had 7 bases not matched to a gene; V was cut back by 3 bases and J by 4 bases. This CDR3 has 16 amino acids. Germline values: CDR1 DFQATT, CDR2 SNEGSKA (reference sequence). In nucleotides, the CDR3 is TGCAGTGCTAGTTGGACTGGACAGGGGTATAATTCACCCCTCCACTTT. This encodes CSASWTGQGYNSPLHF.

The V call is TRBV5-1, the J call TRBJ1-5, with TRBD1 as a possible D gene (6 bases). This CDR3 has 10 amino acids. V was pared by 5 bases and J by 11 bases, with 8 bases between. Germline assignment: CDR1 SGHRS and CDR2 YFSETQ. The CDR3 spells CASRGGAQHF. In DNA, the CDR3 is TGCGCCAGCAGAGGGGGGGCCCAGCATTTT.

CDR3 amino acids: CASSQGWLAGGGEDTQYF. Here the CDR3 DNA reads TGTGCCAGCAGCCAAGGGTGGCTAGCGGGGGGCGGAGAGGATACGCAGTATTTT. The gene calls are TRBV3-1 (or the pseudogene TRBV3-2) and TRBJ2-3, with 11 bases aligning to TRBD2. Germline V gene lookup returns CDR1 LGHDT and CDR2 YNNKEL (reference sequence). The CDR3 extends over 18 amino acids. The V and J ends lost 1 base and 6 bases, in that order; junction bases with no gene match: 12.

CDR3 nucleotide sequence: TGTGCCAGCAGTTTCGACAGGGGTGAAAAACTGTTTTTT. This translates into CASSFDRGEKLFF. The chain combines TRBV12-3 or TRBV12-4 with TRBJ1-4, with 8 bases aligning to TRBD1. The CDR3 consists of 13 residues. J gave up 7 bases and V 3 bases, and 1 base lay outside the gene matches.

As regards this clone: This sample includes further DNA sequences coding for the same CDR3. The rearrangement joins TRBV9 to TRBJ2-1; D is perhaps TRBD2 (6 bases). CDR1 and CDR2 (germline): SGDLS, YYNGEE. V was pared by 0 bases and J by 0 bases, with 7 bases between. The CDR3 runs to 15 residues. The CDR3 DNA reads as TGTGCCAGCAGCGTAGCCGGGGGCTCCTACAATGAGCAGTTCTTC. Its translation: CASSVAGGSYNEQFF.

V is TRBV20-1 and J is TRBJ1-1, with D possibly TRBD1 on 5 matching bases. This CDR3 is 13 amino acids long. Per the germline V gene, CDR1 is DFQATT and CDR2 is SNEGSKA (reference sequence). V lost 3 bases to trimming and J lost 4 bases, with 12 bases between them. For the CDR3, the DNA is TGCAGTGCTAGTCAGCGGGGGGGCACTGAAGCTTTCTTT. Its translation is CSASQRGGTEAFF.

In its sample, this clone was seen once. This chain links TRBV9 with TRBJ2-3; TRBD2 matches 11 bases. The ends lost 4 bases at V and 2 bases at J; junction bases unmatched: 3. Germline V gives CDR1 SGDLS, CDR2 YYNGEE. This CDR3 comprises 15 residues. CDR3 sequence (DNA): TGTGCCAGCAGCCCGACTAGCGGGATCACAGATACGCAGTATTTT. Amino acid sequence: CASSPTSGITDTQYF.

CDR3 loop: CASGKGLAGYNEQFF. The DNA for the CDR3 is TGCGCCAGCGGAAAAGGACTAGCGGGATACAATGAGCAGTTCTTC. The V call is TRBV5-1, the J call TRBJ2-1; 12 nucleotides line up with TRBD2. Trimming at V came to 7 bases and at J to 4 bases, leaving 6 bases not matched to a gene. The CDR3 contains 15 residues. From germline, CDR1 is SGHRS and CDR2 YFSETQ.

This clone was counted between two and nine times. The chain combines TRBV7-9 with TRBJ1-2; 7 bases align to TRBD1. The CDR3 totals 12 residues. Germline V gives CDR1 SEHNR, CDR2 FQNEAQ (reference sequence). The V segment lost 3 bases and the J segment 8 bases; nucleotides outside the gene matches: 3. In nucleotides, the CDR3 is TGTGCCAGCAGCTTCACAGGGGAGGGCTACACCTTC. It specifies CASSFTGEGYTF.

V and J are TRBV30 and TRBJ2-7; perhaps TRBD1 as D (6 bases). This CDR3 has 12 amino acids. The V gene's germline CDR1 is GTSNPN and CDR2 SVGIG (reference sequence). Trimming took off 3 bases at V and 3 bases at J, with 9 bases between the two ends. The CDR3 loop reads CAWSTGRYEQYF. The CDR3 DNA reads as TGTGCCTGGAGCACAGGGCGCTACGAGCAGTACTTC.

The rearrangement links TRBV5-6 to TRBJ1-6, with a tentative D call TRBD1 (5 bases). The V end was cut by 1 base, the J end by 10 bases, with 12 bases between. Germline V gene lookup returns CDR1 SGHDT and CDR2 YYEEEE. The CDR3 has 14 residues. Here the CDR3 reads CASSLTGTWSPLHF. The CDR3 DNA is TGTGCCAGCAGCTTGACAGGCACATGGTCACCCCTCCACTTT.

The DNA for the CDR3 is TGCGCCAGCAGCTTGGCGAGGGCGAACACTGAAGCTTTCTTT. This translates into CASSLARANTEAFF. V gene TRBV5-1 combines with J gene TRBJ1-1; D remains unclear. V shed 0 bases and J shed 1 base, with 7 bases lying between them. The CDR3 extends over 14 amino acids. Germline CDR1 SGHRS, CDR2 YFSETQ.

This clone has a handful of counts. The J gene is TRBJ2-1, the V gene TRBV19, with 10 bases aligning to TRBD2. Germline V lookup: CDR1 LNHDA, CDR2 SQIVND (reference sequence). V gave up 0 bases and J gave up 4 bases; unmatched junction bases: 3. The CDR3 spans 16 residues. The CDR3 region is CASSIETSGIYNEQFF. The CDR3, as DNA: TGTGCCAGTAGTATAGAAACTAGCGGGATTTACAATGAGCAGTTCTTC.

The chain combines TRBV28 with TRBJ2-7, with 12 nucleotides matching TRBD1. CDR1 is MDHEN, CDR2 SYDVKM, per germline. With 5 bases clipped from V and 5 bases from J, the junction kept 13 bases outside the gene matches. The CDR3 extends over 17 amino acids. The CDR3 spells CASSASGTGGPLDEQYF. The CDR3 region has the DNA TGTGCCAGCAGTGCCTCCGGGACAGGGGGCCCTCTGGACGAGCAGTACTTC.

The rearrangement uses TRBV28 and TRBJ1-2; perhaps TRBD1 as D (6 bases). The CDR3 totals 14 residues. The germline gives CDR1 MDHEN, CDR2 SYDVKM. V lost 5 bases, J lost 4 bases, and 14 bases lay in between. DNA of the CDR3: TGTGCCAGCAGTCCCCAGGACAGTGGCTATGGCTACACCTTC. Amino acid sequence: CASSPQDSGYGYTF.

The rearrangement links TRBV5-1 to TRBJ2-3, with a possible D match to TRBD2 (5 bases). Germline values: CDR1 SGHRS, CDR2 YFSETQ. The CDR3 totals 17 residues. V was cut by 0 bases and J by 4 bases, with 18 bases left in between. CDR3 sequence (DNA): TGCGCCAGCAGCTTGGGAGGGATCCTATTGTTCGCAGATACGCAGTATTTT. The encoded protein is CASSLGGILLFADTQYF.

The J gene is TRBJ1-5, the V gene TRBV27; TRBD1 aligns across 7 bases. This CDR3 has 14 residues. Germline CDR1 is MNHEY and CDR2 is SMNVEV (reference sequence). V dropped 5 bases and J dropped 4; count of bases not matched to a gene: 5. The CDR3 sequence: CASSDTTGNQPQHF. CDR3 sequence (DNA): TGTGCCAGCAGTGACACGACAGGGAATCAGCCCCAGCATTTT.

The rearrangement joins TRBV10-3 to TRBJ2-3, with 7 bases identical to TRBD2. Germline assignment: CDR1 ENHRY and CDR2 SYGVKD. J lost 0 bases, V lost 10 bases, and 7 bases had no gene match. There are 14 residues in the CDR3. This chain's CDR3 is CATAGSGSTDTQYF. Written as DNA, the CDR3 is TGTGCCACCGCGGGTAGCGGGAGCACAGATACGCAGTATTTT.

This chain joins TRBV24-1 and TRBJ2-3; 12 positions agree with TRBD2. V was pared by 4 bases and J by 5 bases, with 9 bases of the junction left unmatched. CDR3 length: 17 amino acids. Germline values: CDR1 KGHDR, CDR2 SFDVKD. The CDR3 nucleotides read TGTGCCACCAGTGACCACCTAGCGGGAGGGGAGAGAGATACGCAGTATTTT. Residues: CATSDHLAGGERDTQYF.

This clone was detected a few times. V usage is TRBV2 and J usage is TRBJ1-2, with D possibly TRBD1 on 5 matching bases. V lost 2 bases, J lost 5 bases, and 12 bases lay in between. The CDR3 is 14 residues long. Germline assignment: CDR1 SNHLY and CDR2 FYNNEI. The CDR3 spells CASSENDSWYGYTF. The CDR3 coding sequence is TGTGCCAGCAGTGAAAATGACAGCTGGTATGGCTACACCTTC.